These 24 T cell receptor beta chains were all obtained from the same sample, sequenced in a study of cytomegalovirus exposure and HLA in healthy donors. The PCR ran on 60 Vbeta and 13 Jbeta primers. Repertoires were generated with immunoSEQ multiplex PCR, while TCRdb's copy carries only in-frame clones and drops some. The sample includes over 150,000 clones, approximately 67% of them seen just once. Specimen: PBMCs. Source of these receptors: a woman younger than 35 in good health and CMV-seropositive.

The chain carries TRBV27 and TRBJ2-7; the D gene is possibly TRBD2 (5 bases). Germline lookup yields CDR1 MNHEY and CDR2 SMNVEV (reference sequence). This CDR3 comprises 11 residues. The V end lost 9 bases, the J end lost 9 bases, and 15 bases lay between the germline ends. In DNA, the CDR3 is TGTGCCAGATATGAGGGTGTCGGGCAGTACTTC. The encoded protein is CARYEGVGQYF.

The chain is built from TRBV30 and TRBJ1-5, with D unresolved. The V gene's germline CDR1 is GTSNPN and CDR2 SVGIG (reference sequence). Trimming shortened V by 0 bases and J by 2 bases, and 5 bases separated the two germline ends. The CDR3 is 13 residues long. For the CDR3, the DNA is TGTGCCTGGAGTGTACAGCGCAATCAGCCCCAGCATTTT. Translating gives CAWSVQRNQPQHF.

This clone was detected once. The V call is TRBV6-1, the J call TRBJ1-2; 9 positions match TRBD1. This CDR3 has 15 residues. Germline trimming cut 5 bases from V and 2 bases from J; bases unmatched to any gene: 6. Germline V gene data show CDR1 as MNHNS and CDR2 as SASEGT. CDR3 sequence reads: CASSHRTGENYGYTF. CDR3 in DNA: TGTGCCAGCAGTCACAGGACAGGGGAAAACTATGGCTACACCTTC.

The chain employs TRBV5-4 and TRBJ1-1; perhaps TRBD1 as D (6 bases). Germline values: CDR1 SGHNT, CDR2 YYREEE (reference sequence). The CDR3 extends over 15 amino acids. V lost 3 bases, J lost 5 bases, and 17 bases lay in between. The CDR3 sequence: CASSYLQGKVTEAFF. In DNA form, the CDR3 reads TGTGCCAGCAGCTACCTACAGGGAAAGGTTACTGAAGCTTTCTTT.

The J gene is TRBJ2-3, the V gene TRBV2, with D perhaps TRBD1 (5 bases). This CDR3 contains 16 residues. V lost 6 bases, J lost 0 bases, and 16 bases lay in between. Per germline, CDR1 SNHLY and CDR2 FYNNEI. DNA for the CDR3: TGTGCCAGCAGGAAAACTCAGGGAATTAGCACAGATACGCAGTATTTT. Amino acids: CASRKTQGISTDTQYF.

This clone was seen a few times. The chain couples TRBV6-1 to TRBJ2-7, with 7 bases identical to TRBD1. The CDR3 loop spans 11 amino acids. The germline V gene has CDR1 MNHNS and CDR2 SASEGT. The V and J ends lost 7 bases and 4 bases, in that order; junction bases with no gene match: 1. The CDR3 here is CASKGQYEQYF. DNA for the CDR3: TGTGCCAGCAAGGGACAGTACGAGCAGTACTTC.

The rearrangement links TRBV6-5 to TRBJ2-4; weak D call: TRBD2 (5 bases). The CDR3 runs to 15 residues. Germline CDR1 is MNHEY and CDR2 is SVGAGI. The germline V and J ends were trimmed by 5 bases and 3 bases, with 14 bases remaining between them. The CDR3 region is CASSRARERKNIQYF. The CDR3 nucleotides read TGTGCCAGCAGTCGAGCGAGGGAGCGCAAAAACATTCAGTACTTC.

The CDR3 is CASSLTGGNQPQHF. CDR3 bases: TGTGCCAGCAGCTTAACAGGGGGCAATCAGCCCCAGCATTTT. This chain joins TRBV7-9 and TRBJ1-5; 7 bases are shared with TRBD1. The CDR3 runs to 14 residues. The junction had 0 bases not matched to a gene; V was cut back by 2 bases and J by 2 bases. Germline values: CDR1 SEHNR, CDR2 FQNEAQ (reference sequence).

J is TRBJ1-5 and V is TRBV27; a weak D match, TRBD1 (6 bases). The CDR3 runs to 16 residues. V was clipped by 5 bases and J by 1 base, with 15 bases between them. Germline lookup yields CDR1 MNHEY and CDR2 SMNVEV (reference sequence). The CDR3 DNA is TGTGCCAGCAGTCCCGGGACAAGAGGCAGCAATCAGCCCCAGCATTTT. It encodes CASSPGTRGSNQPQHF.

This clone was found a few times. V is TRBV21-1 and J is TRBJ1-2; whether TRBD1, the table's D call, matches the DNA was not checked. TRBV21-1 corresponds to a pseudogene. The CDR3 sequence is 15 residues long. CDR3 sequence reads: CASSPEQGASGGYTF. The CDR3 DNA reads as TGTGCCAGCAGCCCAGAACAGGGGGCGAGTGGTGGCTACACCTTC.

This chain uses TRBV7-9 with TRBJ2-1, with TRBD1 matching 8 bases. V was clipped by 4 bases and J by 4 bases; unmatched bases: 3. Per germline, CDR1 SEHNR and CDR2 FQNEAQ (reference sequence). This CDR3 is built from 14 residues. CDR3: CASSSRDRYNEQFF. Written as DNA, the CDR3 is TGTGCCAGCAGCTCCCGGGACAGGTACAATGAGCAGTTCTTC. The variable domain in full, with the rest retrieved from reference TRBV7-9 and TRBJ2-1, is DTGVSQNPRHKITKRGQNVTFRCDPISEHNRLYWYRQTLGQGPEFLTYFQNEAQLEKSRLLSDRFSAERPKGSFSTLEIQRTEQGDSAMYLCASSSRDRYNEQFFGPGTRLTVL.

This clone was seen only a few times. V usage is TRBV10-2 and J usage is TRBJ2-1, with unresolved D. Germline assignment: CDR1 WSHSY and CDR2 SAAADI. The ends were cut back, 3 bases at V and 0 bases at J, with 12 bases in the middle. The CDR3 is made up of 16 amino acids. CDR3 nucleotides: TGCGCCAGCAGTGACGGTAATGGGCTCTCCTACAATGAGCAGTTCTTC. Translation gives CASSDGNGLSYNEQFF.

With regard to this clone: Other DNA sequences from this sample encode an identical CDR3 as well. The chain links TRBV5-1 to TRBJ2-3; 12 positions match TRBD2. This CDR3 spans 15 amino acids. The germline gives CDR1 SGHRS, CDR2 YFSETQ. J lost 3 bases, V lost 2 bases, and 1 base had no gene match. CDR3 loop: CASSLGTSGTDTQYF. In nucleotides, the CDR3 is TGCGCCAGCAGCTTAGGGACTAGCGGGACAGATACGCAGTATTTT.

This clone has more than one count but fewer than ten. The chain couples TRBV30 to TRBJ1-5, with 8 bases identical to TRBD1. Germline-derived CDR1 and CDR2 are GTSNPN and SVGIG (reference sequence). This CDR3 contains 13 residues. V lost 8 bases and J lost 4; bases outside the gene matches: 7. CDR3 coding DNA: TGTGCCGGAGCTCAGGGGGCGAATCAGCCCCAGCATTTT. Translating it yields CAGAQGANQPQHF.

The chain carries TRBV10-1 and TRBJ1-1; 7 bases line up with TRBD1. The CDR3 consists of 13 residues. CDR1 and CDR2 (germline): WNHNN, SYGVQD (reference sequence). V was pared by 5 bases and J by 6 bases, with 6 bases of the junction left unmatched. CDR3 residues: CASSPTGVPEAFF. The DNA for the CDR3 is TGCGCCAGCAGTCCCACAGGGGTCCCTGAAGCTTTCTTT.

The genes are TRBV6-5 and TRBJ2-7; perhaps TRBD2 as D (6 bases). Germline CDR1 and CDR2: MNHEY and SVGAGI. V was shortened by 7 bases and J by 0 bases, with 16 bases between the two germline ends. The CDR3 sequence is 15 residues long. The CDR3 DNA is TGTGCCAGCAACCTAGCCGACGGGAGCTCCTACGAGCAGTACTTC. This gives the protein CASNLADGSSYEQYF.

The chain combines TRBV19 with TRBJ2-7; the match to TRBD1 covers 9 bases. Germline V lookup: CDR1 LNHDA, CDR2 SQIVND (reference sequence). J was trimmed by 6 bases and V by 1 base; bases with no gene match: 7. The CDR3 has 15 residues. The CDR3 DNA sequence: TGTGCCAGTAGTATAGTCACAGGGGGCTTACTCGAGCAGTACTTC. Translated: CASSIVTGGLLEQYF. Combining the CDR3 with reference TRBV19 and TRBJ2-7 gives the whole variable domain DGGITQSPKYLFRKEGQNVTLSCEQNLNHDAMYWYRQDPGQGLRLIYYSQIVNDFQKGDIAEGYSVSREKKESFPLTVTSAQKNPTAFYLCASSIVTGGLLEQYFGPGTRLTVT.

The V gene is TRBV10-3, the J gene TRBJ1-2, with 8 bases identical to TRBD1. Per the germline V gene, CDR1 is ENHRY and CDR2 is SYGVKD. The CDR3 runs to 16 residues. V gave up 8 bases and J gave up 4 bases; unmatched junction bases: 15. The CDR3 DNA is TGTGCCATCCATCAGGGGAGACAGGGGACAACCTATGGCTACACCTTC. This translates into CAIHQGRQGTTYGYTF.

This chain connects TRBV7-9 to TRBJ2-4; 9 bases map to TRBD2. Per the germline V gene, CDR1 is SEHNR and CDR2 is FQNEAQ (reference sequence). The V and J ends lost 5 bases and 4 bases, in that order; junction bases with no gene match: 12. CDR3 length: 17 amino acids. CDR3 coding DNA: TGTGCCAGCAGCCCCCCCGGGGGGACTAGCCCTAAAAACATTCAGTACTTC. Translating gives CASSPPGGTSPKNIQYF. Together with reference TRBV7-9 and TRBJ2-4, the CDR3 gives the full variable domain: DTGVSQNPRHKITKRGQNVTFRCDPISEHNRLYWYRQTLGQGPEFLTYFQNEAQLEKSRLLSDRFSAERPKGSFSTLEIQRTEQGDSAMYLCASSPPGGTSPKNIQYFGAGTRLSVL.

V is TRBV27 and J is TRBJ1-2, with D possibly TRBD1 on 6 matching bases. Trimming removed 3 bases from V and 8 bases from J, with 13 bases in between. Looked up from germline, CDR1 is MNHEY and CDR2 is SMNVEV (reference sequence). The CDR3 is 13 amino acids. CDR3 region: CASSLDGGNGYTF. The DNA for the CDR3 is TGTGCCAGCAGTTTGGATGGGGGCAACGGCTACACCTTC.

V and J are TRBV30 and TRBJ2-5, with 13 bases fitting TRBD2. The CDR3 is 16 residues long. Germline V gene sequence: CDR1 GTSNPN, CDR2 SVGIG (reference sequence). V lost 2 bases to trimming and J lost 7 bases; unmatched junction nucleotides: 10. The CDR3 region has the DNA TGTGCCTGGAGTAGAACTAGCGGGGGGGTCGGAGTGACCCAGTACTTC. Its protein is CAWSRTSGGVGVTQYF.

The chain combines TRBV19 with TRBJ2-5; 7 bases are a match to TRBD1. The CDR3 is 13 amino acids. Germline lookup yields CDR1 LNHDA and CDR2 SQIVND (reference sequence). Losses at the gene ends were 10 bases for V and 5 bases for J; bases not matched to a gene: 10. CDR3 sequence (DNA): TGTGCCACAACAGGGGATCTCTGGGAGACCCAGTACTTC. It encodes CATTGDLWETQYF. The entire variable domain, with the rest obtained from reference TRBV19 and TRBJ2-5, is as follows: DGGITQSPKYLFRKEGQNVTLSCEQNLNHDAMYWYRQDPGQGLRLIYYSQIVNDFQKGDIAEGYSVSREKKESFPLTVTSAQKNPTAFYLCATTGDLWETQYFGPGTRLLVL.

This chain uses TRBV9 with TRBJ1-1; D may be TRBD1 (6 bases). The germline gives CDR1 SGDLS, CDR2 YYNGEE. Deletions cut 3 bases from V and 1 base from J, with 10 bases between. CDR3 length equals 14 residues. CDR3 amino acids: CASSGQTGNTEAFF. In DNA, the CDR3 is TGTGCCAGCAGCGGACAGACAGGGAACACTGAAGCTTTCTTT.

This chain connects TRBV9 to TRBJ1-3, with D tentatively TRBD1 (6 bases). Trimming stripped 0 bases from V and 2 bases from J, with 6 bases between. CDR3 size: 14 residues. The germline gives CDR1 SGDLS, CDR2 YYNGEE. The CDR3 reads CASSVEGAGNTIYF. In nucleotides, the CDR3 is TGTGCCAGCAGCGTAGAGGGGGCTGGAAACACCATATATTTT.